This note documents a single T cell receptor beta chain sequence. The data originate from a study of blood T cell repertoires in COVID-19. As for the study in general: The samples span acute and convalescent COVID-19 from the United States, Italy and Spain. PBMCs, B-cell-depleted T cells, or T cells were the source of the cDNA or gDNA that made up the material.

Profiling relied on immunoSEQ multiplex PCR, and the TCRdb table lists in-frame clones only, not all of them. The sample records roughly 100,000 clones, around 88% being singletons. This CDR3 has 15 amino acids. Trimming took 0 bases from V and 1 from J; bases not matched to a gene: 2. In germline, CDR1 is SGHRS, CDR2 YFSETQ. Sequencing was carried out using peripheral blood. The chain has TRBV5-1 and TRBJ2-7; the match to TRBD1 covers 9 bases. This receptor was identified in a human donor in a cohort sampled during active COVID-19. CDR3 sequence (DNA): TGCGCCAGCAGCTTGGTAGGGACAGGGTCCTACGAGCAGTACTTC. Its protein product is CASSLVGTGSYEQYF.